This is a list of T cell receptor beta chains from one sample in a study of OX40 agonist ivuxolimab in advanced cancers. Assay used: immunoSEQ multiplex PCR; TCRdb lists only in-frame clones, some missing. Here the sample spans approximately 69,000 clones, 90% being singletons. Sample: CD4+ or CD8+ T cells sorted from blood, taken in a trial of the OX40 agonist ivuxolimab. The receptors derive from an adult with an advanced solid tumor such as melanoma, head and neck, liver or kidney cancer. Each CDR3 is given without its conserved first and last residue. D genes are given only for firm matches. Expanded clones are given a class, and other clones once, few, many or no size at all.

D gene	V gene	J gene	clone size	CDR3 protein
NA	TRBV27	TRBJ1-4	NA	ASGGGTTTNEKLF
TRBD2	TRBV7-3	TRBJ2-5	NA	ASSLTGGKETQY
TRBD2	TRBV5-6	TRBJ2-1	NA	ASSLPRTSGRSYNEQF
NA	TRBV19	TRBJ1-5	NA	ASSIRAGSNQPQH
TRBD1	TRBV4-3	TRBJ1-4	NA	ASSQTLKQGRGEKLF
NA	TRBV4-1	TRBJ1-1	NA	ASSQRTLTNTEAF
NA	TRBV2	TRBJ1-2	NA	ASSPPATYGYT
NA	TRBV9	TRBJ1-2	NA	ASSVGSSQYGYT
NA	TRBV4-1	TRBJ1-4	NA	ASSQGLGGTWGFNEKLF
NA	TRBV7-2	TRBJ2-3	NA	ASSYPRGNTDTQY
NA	TRBV28	TRBJ1-1	NA	ASSPTMNTEAF
NA	TRBV10-3	TRBJ1-1	NA	AIRGDTTNTEAF
NA	TRBV5-1	TRBJ2-5	few	ASSTNQETQY
TRBD2	TRBV19	TRBJ2-3	NA	ASGLAGSDTQY
NA	TRBV11-2	TRBJ2-7	few	ASSPDLRFVY
NA	TRBV30	TRBJ1-3	NA	ACPQHSGNTIY
TRBD1	TRBV9	TRBJ1-1	NA	ASSTTGDTEAF
TRBD1	TRBV11-1	TRBJ2-7	NA	ASSSRDRTYEQY
TRBD2	TRBV4-1	TRBJ2-5	NA	ASSQDEGAAGGPGETQY
NA	TRBV11-3	TRBJ2-3	NA	ASSLSDKRDTQY
NA	TRBV15	TRBJ2-1	NA	ATSREGLVGGKDEQF
NA	TRBV19	TRBJ2-2	NA	ASSIKGQGRVGGELF
TRBD1	TRBV6-5	TRBJ1-2	NA	ASKGTGPNYGYT